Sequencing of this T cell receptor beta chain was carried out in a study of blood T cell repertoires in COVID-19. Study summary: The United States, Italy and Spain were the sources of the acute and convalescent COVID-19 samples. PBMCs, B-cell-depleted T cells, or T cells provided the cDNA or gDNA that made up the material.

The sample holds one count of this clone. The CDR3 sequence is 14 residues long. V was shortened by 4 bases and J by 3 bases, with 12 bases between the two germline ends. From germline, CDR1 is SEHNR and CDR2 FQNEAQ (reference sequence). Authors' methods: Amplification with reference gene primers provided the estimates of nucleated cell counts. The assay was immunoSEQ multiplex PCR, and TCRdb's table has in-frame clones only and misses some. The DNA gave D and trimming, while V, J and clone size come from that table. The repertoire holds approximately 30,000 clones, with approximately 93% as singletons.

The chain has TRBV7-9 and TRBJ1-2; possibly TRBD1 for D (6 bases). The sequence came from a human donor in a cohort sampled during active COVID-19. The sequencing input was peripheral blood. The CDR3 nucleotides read TGTGCCAGCAGCTACTTTCCAGGGGACTATGGCTACACCTTC. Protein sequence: CASSYFPGDYGYTF.